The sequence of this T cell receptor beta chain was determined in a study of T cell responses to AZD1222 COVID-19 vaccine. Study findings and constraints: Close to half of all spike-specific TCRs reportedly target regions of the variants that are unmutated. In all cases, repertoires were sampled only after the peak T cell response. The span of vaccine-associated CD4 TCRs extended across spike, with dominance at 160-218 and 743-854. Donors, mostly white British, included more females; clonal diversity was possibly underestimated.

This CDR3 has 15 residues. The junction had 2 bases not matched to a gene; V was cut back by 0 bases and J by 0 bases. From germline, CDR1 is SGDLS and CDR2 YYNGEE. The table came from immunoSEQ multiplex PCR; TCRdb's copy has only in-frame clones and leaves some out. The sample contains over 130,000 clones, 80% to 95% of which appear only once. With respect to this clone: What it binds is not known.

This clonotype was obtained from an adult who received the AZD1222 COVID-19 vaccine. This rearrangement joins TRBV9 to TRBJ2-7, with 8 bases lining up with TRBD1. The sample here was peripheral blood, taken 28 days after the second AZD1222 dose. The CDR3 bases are TGTGCCAGCAGCGTAGGGGACAGGAGCTCCTACGAGCAGTACTTC. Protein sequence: CASSVGDRSSYEQYF.